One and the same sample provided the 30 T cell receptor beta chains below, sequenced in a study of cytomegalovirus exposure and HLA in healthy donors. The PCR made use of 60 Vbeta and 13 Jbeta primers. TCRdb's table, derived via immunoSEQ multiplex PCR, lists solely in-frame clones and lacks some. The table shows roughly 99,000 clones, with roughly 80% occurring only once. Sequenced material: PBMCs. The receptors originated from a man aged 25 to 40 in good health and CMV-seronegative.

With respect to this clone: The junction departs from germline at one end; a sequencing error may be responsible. The CDR3 region is CASSLSGSRETQYF. The CDR3 DNA reads as TGTGCTAGCAGCCTATCGGGGAGTCGGGAGACCCAGTACTTC. The V call is TRBV7-7, the J call TRBJ2-5; a weak D match, TRBD2 (5 bases). Germline assignment: CDR1 SSHAT and CDR2 FNYEAQ (reference sequence). CDR3 length equals 14 residues.

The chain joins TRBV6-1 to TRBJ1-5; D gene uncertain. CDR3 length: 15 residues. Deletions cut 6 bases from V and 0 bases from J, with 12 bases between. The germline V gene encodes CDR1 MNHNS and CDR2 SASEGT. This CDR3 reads CASSPGRASNQPQHF. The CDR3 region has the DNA TGTGCCAGCAGCCCTGGGAGGGCTAGCAATCAGCCCCAGCATTTT.

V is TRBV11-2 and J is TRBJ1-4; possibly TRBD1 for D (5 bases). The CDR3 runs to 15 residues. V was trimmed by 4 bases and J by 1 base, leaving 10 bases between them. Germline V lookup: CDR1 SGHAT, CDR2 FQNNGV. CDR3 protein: CASSYTGETNEKLFF. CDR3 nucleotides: TGTGCCAGCAGCTATACAGGAGAAACTAATGAAAAACTGTTTTTT.

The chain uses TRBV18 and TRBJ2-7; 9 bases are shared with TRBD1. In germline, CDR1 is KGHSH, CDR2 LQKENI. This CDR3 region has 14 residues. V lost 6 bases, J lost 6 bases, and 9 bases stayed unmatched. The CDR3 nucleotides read TGTGCCAGCTCCCACGGGACAGGGTCGGGCGAGCAGTACTTC. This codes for CASSHGTGSGEQYF. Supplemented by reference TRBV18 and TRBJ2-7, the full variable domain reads NAGVMQNPRHLVRRRGQEARLRCSPMKGHSHVYWYRQLPEEGLKFMVYLQKENIIDESGMPKERFSAEFPKEGPSILRIQQVVRGDSAAYFCASSHGTGSGEQYFGPGTRLTVT.

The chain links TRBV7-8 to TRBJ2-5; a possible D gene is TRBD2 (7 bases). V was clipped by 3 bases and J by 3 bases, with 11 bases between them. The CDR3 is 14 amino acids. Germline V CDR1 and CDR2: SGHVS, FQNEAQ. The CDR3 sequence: CASSLWGGKETQYF. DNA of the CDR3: TGTGCCAGCAGCTTGTGGGGGGGCAAAGAGACCCAGTACTTC.

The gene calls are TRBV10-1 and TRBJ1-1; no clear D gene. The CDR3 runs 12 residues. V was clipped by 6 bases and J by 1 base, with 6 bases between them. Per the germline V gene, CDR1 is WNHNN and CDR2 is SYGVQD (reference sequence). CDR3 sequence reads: CASRGPNTEAFF. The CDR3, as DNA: TGCGCCAGCAGGGGCCCGAACACTGAAGCTTTCTTT.

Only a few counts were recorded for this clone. For the CDR3, the DNA is TGCGCCAGCAGGAATACAGGGAACACTGAAGCTTTCTTT. Protein: CASRNTGNTEAFF. The rearrangement joins TRBV5-1 to TRBJ1-1; D is perhaps TRBD1 (5 bases). The CDR3 has 13 residues. Germline V CDR1 and CDR2: SGHRS, YFSETQ. V was trimmed by 5 bases and J by 1 base, leaving 9 bases between them.

In DNA form, the CDR3 reads TGTGCCAGCAGCGACACCCAAGTTGCTGAGCAGTTCTTC. Translation: CASSDTQVAEQFF. The V call is TRBV11-3, the J call TRBJ2-1; D is ambiguous. Germline V gene lookup returns CDR1 SGHNT and CDR2 YENEEA. V was trimmed by 5 bases and J by 9 bases, leaving 14 bases between them. The CDR3 is 13 residues long.

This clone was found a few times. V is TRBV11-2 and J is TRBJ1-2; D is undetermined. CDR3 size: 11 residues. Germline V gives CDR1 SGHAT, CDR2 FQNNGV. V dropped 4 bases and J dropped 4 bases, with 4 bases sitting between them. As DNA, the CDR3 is TGTGCCAGCAGCTCTCTCTATGGCTACACCTTC. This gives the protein CASSSLYGYTF.

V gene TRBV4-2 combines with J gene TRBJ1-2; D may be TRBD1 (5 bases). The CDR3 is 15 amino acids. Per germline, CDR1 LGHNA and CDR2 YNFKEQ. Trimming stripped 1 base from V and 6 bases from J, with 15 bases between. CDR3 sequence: CASSQGGQAFDGYTF. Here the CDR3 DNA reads TGTGCCAGCAGCCAAGGGGGCCAGGCTTTCGATGGCTACACCTTC.

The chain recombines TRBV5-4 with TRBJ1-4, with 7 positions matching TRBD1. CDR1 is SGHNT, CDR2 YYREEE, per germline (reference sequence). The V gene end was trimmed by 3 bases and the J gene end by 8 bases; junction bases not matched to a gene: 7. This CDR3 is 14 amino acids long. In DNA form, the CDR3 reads TGTGCCAGCAGCTCCCGACAGGGAGGAGAAAAACTGTTTTTT. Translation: CASSSRQGGEKLFF.

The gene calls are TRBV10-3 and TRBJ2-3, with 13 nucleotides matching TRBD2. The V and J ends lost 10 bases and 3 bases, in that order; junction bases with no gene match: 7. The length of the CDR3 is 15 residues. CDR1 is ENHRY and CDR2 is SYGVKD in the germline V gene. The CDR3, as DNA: TGTGCCACCCTAGCGACTAGCGGGAGGACAGATACGCAGTATTTT. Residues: CATLATSGRTDTQYF.

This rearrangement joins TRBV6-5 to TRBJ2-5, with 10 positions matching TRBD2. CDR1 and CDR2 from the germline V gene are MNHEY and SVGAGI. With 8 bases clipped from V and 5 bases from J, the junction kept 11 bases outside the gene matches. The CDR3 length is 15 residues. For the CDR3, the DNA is TGTGCCAGCGGCCTTAGCGGGGGGAGAGGGGAGACCCAGTACTTC. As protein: CASGLSGGRGETQYF.

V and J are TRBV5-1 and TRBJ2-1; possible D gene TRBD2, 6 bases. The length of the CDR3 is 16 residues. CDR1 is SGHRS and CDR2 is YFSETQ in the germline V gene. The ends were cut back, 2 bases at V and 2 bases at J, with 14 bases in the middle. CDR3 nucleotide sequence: TGCGCCAGCAGCTTCACCCCTAGCGCTACCTACAATGAGCAGTTCTTC. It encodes CASSFTPSATYNEQFF.

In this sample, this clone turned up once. CDR3 in DNA: TGTGCCAGTAGTATAGTCAGCGGGAACACTGAAGCTTTCTTT. As protein: CASSIVSGNTEAFF. The V call is TRBV19, the J call TRBJ1-1; D ambiguous. The CDR3 is made up of 14 amino acids. Germline V gene lookup returns CDR1 LNHDA and CDR2 SQIVND (reference sequence). The ends were cut back, 1 base at V and 1 base at J, with 7 bases in the middle.

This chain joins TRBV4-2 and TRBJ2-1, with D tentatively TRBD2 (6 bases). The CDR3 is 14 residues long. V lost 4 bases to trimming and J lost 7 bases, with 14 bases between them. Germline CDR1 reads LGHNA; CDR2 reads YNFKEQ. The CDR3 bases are TGTGCCAGCAGCCCCCCCGGCGGGGCAAATGAGCAGTTCTTC. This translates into CASSPPGGANEQFF.

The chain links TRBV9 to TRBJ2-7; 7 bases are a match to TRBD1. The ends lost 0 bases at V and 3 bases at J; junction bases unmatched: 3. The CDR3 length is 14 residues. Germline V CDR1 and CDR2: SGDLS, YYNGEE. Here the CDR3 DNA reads TGTGCCAGCAGCGTAGGGGACAGCTACTACGAGCAGTACTTC. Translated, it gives CASSVGDSYYEQYF.

For the CDR3, the DNA is TGTGCCAGCACGAGGGGGCGAACTAACTATGGCTACACCTTC. It translates to CASTRGRTNYGYTF. The rearrangement links TRBV11-2 to TRBJ1-2; TRBD1 matches at 7 bases. CDR1 is SGHAT and CDR2 is FQNNGV in the germline V gene. The trim removed 7 bases at V and 0 bases at J, leaving 5 bases unmatched. The CDR3 runs 14 residues. Based on the CDR3 plus reference TRBV11-2 and TRBJ1-2, the full variable domain is EAGVAQSPRYKIIEKRQSVAFWCNPISGHATLYWYQQILGQGPKLLIQFQNNGVVDDSQLPKDRFSAERLKGVDSTLKIQPAKLEDSAVYLCASTRGRTNYGYTFGSGTRLTVV.

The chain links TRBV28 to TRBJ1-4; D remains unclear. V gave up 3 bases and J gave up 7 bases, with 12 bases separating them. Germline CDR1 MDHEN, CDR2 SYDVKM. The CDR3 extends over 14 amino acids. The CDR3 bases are TGTGCCAGCAGTTTGGGCGGGTTTGGTGAAAAACTGTTTTTT. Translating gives CASSLGGFGEKLFF.

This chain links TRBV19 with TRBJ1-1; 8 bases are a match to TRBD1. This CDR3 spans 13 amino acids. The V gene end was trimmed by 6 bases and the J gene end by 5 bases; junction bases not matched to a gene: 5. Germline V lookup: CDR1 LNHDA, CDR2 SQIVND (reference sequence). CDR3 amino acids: CASSGQGQTEAFF. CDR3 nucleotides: TGTGCCAGTAGCGGACAGGGTCAGACTGAAGCTTTCTTT.

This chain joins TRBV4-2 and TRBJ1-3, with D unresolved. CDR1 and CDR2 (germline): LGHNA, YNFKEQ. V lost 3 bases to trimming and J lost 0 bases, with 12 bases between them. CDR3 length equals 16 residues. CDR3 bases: TGTGCCAGCAGCCAGGCCAACGGGAACTCTGGAAACACCATATATTTT. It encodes CASSQANGNSGNTIYF.

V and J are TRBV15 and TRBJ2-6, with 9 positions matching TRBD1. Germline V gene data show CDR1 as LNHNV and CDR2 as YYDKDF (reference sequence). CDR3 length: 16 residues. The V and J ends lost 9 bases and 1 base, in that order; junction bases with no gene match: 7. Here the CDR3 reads CATRDRDHSGANVLTF. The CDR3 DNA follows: TGTGCCACGCGGGACAGGGACCATTCTGGGGCCAACGTCCTGACTTTC.

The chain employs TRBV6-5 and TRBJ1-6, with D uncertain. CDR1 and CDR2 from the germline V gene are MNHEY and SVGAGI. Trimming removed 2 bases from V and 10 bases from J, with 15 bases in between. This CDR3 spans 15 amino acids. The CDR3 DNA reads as TGTGCCAGCAGTTACGGACGGCGGGGTAGCTCACCCCTCCACTTT. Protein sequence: CASSYGRRGSSPLHF.

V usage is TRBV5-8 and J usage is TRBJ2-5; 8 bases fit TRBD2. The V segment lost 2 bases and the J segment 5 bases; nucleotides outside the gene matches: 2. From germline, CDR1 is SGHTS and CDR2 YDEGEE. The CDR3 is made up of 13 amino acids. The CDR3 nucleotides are TGTGCCAGCAGCTTTGGACTAGCTGAGACCCAGTACTTC. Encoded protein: CASSFGLAETQYF.

CDR3 sequence reads: CASSESPAGPSAGYTF. The CDR3 nucleotides are TGTGCCAGCAGTGAATCCCCAGCAGGGCCCTCAGCGGGCTACACCTTC. The chain links TRBV6-1 to TRBJ1-2; D is perhaps TRBD1 (5 bases). V lost 2 bases, J lost 8 bases, and 21 bases lay in between. The V gene's germline CDR1 is MNHNS and CDR2 SASEGT. The CDR3 is made up of 16 amino acids.

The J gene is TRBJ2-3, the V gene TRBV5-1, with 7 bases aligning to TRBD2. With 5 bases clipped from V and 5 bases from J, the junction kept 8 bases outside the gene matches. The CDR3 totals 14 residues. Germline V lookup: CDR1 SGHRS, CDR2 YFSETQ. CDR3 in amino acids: CASSFRGEGDTQYF. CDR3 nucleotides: TGCGCCAGCAGTTTTCGGGGGGAGGGAGATACGCAGTATTTT.

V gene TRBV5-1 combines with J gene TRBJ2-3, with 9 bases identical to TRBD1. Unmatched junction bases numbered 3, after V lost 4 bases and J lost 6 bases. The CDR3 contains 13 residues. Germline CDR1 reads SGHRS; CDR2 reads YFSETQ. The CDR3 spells CASSIDRGDTQYF. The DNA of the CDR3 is TGCGCCAGCAGCATCGACAGGGGGGATACGCAGTATTTT.

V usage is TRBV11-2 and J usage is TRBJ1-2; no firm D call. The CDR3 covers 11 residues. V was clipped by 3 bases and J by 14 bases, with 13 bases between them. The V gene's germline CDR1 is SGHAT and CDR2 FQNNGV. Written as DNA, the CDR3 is TGTGCCAGCAGCTTGTCTTCCTCTAGTACCTTC. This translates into CASSLSSSSTF.

The CDR3 reads CASSELGGTEAFF. CDR3 DNA sequence: TGTGCCAGCAGTGAATTGGGGGGCACTGAAGCTTTCTTT. V usage is TRBV6-1 and J usage is TRBJ1-1, with D perhaps matching TRBD1 (5 bases). V dropped 2 bases and J dropped 4 bases, with 8 bases sitting between them. The CDR3 contains 13 residues. Germline V gene sequence: CDR1 MNHNS, CDR2 SASEGT.

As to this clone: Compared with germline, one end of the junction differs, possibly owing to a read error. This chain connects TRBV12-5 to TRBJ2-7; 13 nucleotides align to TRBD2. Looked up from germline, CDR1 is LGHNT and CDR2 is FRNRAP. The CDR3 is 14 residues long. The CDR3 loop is CASGLTGLAGSANF. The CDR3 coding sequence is TGTGCTAGTGGCCTAACGGGACTAGCGGGATCGGCGAACTTC.